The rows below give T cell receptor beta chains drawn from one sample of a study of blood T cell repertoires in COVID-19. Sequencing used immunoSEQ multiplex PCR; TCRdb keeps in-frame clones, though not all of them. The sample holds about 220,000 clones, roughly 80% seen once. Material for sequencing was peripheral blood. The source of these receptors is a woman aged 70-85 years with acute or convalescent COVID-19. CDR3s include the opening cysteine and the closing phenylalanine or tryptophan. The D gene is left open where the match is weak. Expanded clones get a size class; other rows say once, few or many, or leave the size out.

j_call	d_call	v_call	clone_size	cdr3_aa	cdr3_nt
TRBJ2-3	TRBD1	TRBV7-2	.	CASSLGGRGQGDTQYF	TGTGCCAGCAGCTTAGGCGGCAGGGGGCAGGGAGATACGCAGTATTTT
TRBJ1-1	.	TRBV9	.	CASSVGPGRAEAFF	TGTGCCAGCAGCGTAGGTCCAGGGAGGGCTGAAGCTTTCTTT
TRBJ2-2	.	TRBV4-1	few	CASSQLIPNTGELFF	TGCGCCAGCAGCCAACTAATCCCGAACACCGGGGAGCTGTTTTTT
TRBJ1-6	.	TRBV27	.	CASSWEPGADSPLHF	TGTGCCAGCAGTTGGGAGCCCGGTGCGGATTCACCCCTCCACTTT
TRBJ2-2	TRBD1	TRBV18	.	CASSPRTGGRTGELFF	TGTGCCAGCTCACCACGAACAGGGGGTCGGACCGGGGAGCTGTTTTTT
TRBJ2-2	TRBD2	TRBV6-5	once	CASRGGSTGELFF	TGTGCCAGCAGGGGGGGGTCCACCGGGGAGCTGTTTTTT
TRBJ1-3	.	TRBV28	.	CASTWGPAGNTIYF	TGTGCCAGCACTTGGGGGCCGGCTGGAAACACCATATATTTT
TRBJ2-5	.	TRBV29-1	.	CSVPTLGTETQYF	TGCAGCGTACCTACCCTAGGTACAGAGACCCAGTACTTC
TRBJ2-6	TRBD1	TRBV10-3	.	CAISATGLGSGANVLTF	TGTGCCATCAGTGCGACAGGGCTTGGTTCTGGGGCCAACGTCCTGACTTTC
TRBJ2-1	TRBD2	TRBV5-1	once	CASTQGLAANEQFF	TGCGCCAGCACACAGGGACTAGCGGCCAATGAGCAGTTCTTC
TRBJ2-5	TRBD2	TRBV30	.	CAWSLGLSGGETQYF	TGTGCCTGGAGCCTAGGACTCAGCGGGGGGGAGACCCAGTACTTC
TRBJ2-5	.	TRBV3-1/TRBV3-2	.	CASSSFSETQYF	TGTGCCAGCAGCTCCTTCTCAGAGACCCAGTACTTC
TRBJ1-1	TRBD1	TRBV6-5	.	CASSWGGQGKAFF	TGTGCCAGCAGCTGGGGAGGACAGGGAAAAGCTTTCTTT
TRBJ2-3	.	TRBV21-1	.	CASSKSTGSTDTQYF	TGTGCCAGCAGCAAATCGACGGGTTCCACAGATACGCAGTATTTT
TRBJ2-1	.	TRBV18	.	CASSPGGNFNEQFF	TGTGCCAGCTCACCGGGAGGTAATTTCAATGAGCAGTTCTTC
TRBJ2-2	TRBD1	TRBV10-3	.	CAISLQGLNTGELFF	TGTGCCATCAGCCTACAGGGGCTAAACACCGGGGAGCTGTTTTTT
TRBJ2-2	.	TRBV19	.	CASIPGAVTGELFF	TGTGCCAGTATCCCAGGGGCGGTCACCGGGGAGCTGTTTTTT
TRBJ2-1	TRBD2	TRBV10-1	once	CASSESGTSGGNEQFF	TGCGCCAGCAGTGAGTCGGGGACTAGCGGGGGGAATGAGCAGTTCTTC
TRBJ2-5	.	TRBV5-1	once	CASSLAEPQETQYF	TGCGCCAGCAGCTTGGCCGAGCCCCAAGAGACCCAGTACTTC
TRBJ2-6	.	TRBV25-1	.	CASSESRQGGSGANVLTF	TGTGCCAGCAGTGAATCGAGGCAGGGGGGCTCTGGGGCCAACGTCCTGACTTTC
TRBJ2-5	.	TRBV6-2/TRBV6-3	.	CASSPTTPQETQYF	TGTGCCAGCAGCCCGACTACCCCCCAAGAGACCCAGTACTTC
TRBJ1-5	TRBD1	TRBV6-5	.	CASSSTGGRQPQHF	TGTGCCAGCAGTTCCACAGGGGGGCGTCAGCCCCAGCATTTT
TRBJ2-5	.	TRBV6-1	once	CASSEVQAQETQYF	TGTGCCAGCAGTGAAGTACAGGCCCAAGAGACCCAGTACTTC
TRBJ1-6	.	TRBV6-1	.	CASSDGQANSPLHF	TGTGCCAGCAGTGATGGCCAGGCTAATTCACCCCTCCACTTT
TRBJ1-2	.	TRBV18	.	CASSPDTVGGYGYTF	TGTGCCAGCTCACCGGACACTGTCGGGGGCTATGGCTACACCTTC
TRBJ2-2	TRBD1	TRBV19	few	CASSPRGYNTGELFF	TGTGCCAGTAGTCCCAGGGGGTATAACACCGGGGAGCTGTTTTTT
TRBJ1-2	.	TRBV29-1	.	CSVEDGRGGRNGYTF	TGCAGCGTTGAAGATGGACGGGGGGGAAGGAATGGCTACACCTTC
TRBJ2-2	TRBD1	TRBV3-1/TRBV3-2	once	CASSQVTGGTGELFF	TGTGCCAGCAGCCAAGTTACAGGGGGGACCGGGGAGCTGTTTTTT
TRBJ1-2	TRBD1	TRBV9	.	CASSVGTAPNYGYTF	TGTGCCAGCAGCGTCGGGACAGCGCCTAACTATGGCTACACCTTC
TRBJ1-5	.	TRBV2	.	CASSEATGYQPQHF	TGTGCCAGCAGTGAAGCGACAGGATATCAGCCCCAGCATTTT
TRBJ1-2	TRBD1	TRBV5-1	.	CASSLDRGLIGYTF	TGCGCCAGCAGCTTGGACAGGGGGCTGATCGGCTACACCTTC
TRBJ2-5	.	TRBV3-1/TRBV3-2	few	CASSQGGYEGETQYF	TGTGCCAGCAGCCAAGGAGGGTACGAAGGAGAGACCCAGTACTTC
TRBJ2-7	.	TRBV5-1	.	CASSFLTSYEQYF	TGCGCCAGCAGCTTTCTGACATCCTACGAGCAGTACTTC
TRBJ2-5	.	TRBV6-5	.	CASRGSVETQYF	TGTGCCAGCAGAGGGAGCGTTGAGACCCAGTACTTC